Ten or more counts support the clone carrying this T cell receptor (beta chain). What it recognizes is unknown. Trimming left V 2 bases short and J 3 bases short, with 2 bases between. Per the germline V gene, CDR1 is MNHEY and CDR2 is SVGAGI. The CDR3 runs to 11 residues. A universal primer site was created by template switching, with the cDNA bearing unique molecular identifiers. One entry per CDR3 protein results from TCRdb running MiXCR on the 5' RACE reads. The data contain over 600,000 distinct CDR3 sequences, 21% of them singletons. The data are from a study of identical twins. Study outcomes and limitations: Among beta out-of-frame sequences, excess sharing between twins appeared weaker.

The same specimen was also included in a second study, on T cells expressing NK-cell markers. That work states: Of CD8+ T cells, roughly 1.0-7.5% belonged to dominant NKG2C+ clonotypes in five to seven donors.

The TCR sequence derives from a woman aged 18-29 years in good health. The sequencing input was PBMCs. The V gene is TRBV6-5, the J gene TRBJ2-7; unclear D gene. The CDR3 sequence is CASSYHYEQYF. CDR3 nucleotide sequence: TGTGCCAGCAGTTACCACTACGAGCAGTACTTC.